Listed here are 7 T cell receptor beta chains from one sample, sequenced in a study of blood T cell repertoires in COVID-19. Method: immunoSEQ multiplex PCR; TCRdb's copy keeps in-frame clones and lacks some. The sample has around 81,000 clones, around 88% seen once. Sequencing was performed on peripheral blood. Receptors were obtained from a woman of 80 years or more with acute or convalescent COVID-19.

The gene calls are TRBV2 and TRBJ1-6; 7 positions match TRBD1. This CDR3 is built from 15 residues. Germline lookup yields CDR1 SNHLY and CDR2 FYNNEI. V shed 6 bases, J shed 9 bases, and the junction held 11 bases outside the gene matches. CDR3: CASSPDRPAGSPLHF. In DNA, the CDR3 is TGTGCCAGCAGCCCGGACAGGCCGGCCGGTTCACCCCTCCACTTT.

The chain couples TRBV14 to TRBJ2-1; 9 bases match TRBD2. CDR1 is SGHDN and CDR2 is FVKESK in the germline V gene. The ends lost 3 bases at V and 7 bases at J; junction bases unmatched: 4. The CDR3 loop spans 14 amino acids. CDR3: CASSQAGGRNEQFF. CDR3 sequence (DNA): TGTGCCAGCAGCCAGGCGGGAGGGCGAAATGAGCAGTTCTTC. The full variable domain, with the rest looked up from reference TRBV14 and TRBJ2-1, is EAGVTQFPSHSVIEKGQTVTLRCDPISGHDNLYWYRRVMGKEIKFLLHFVKESKQDESGMPNNRFLAERTGGTYSTLKVQPAELEDSGVYFCASSQAGGRNEQFFGPGTRLTVL.

The CDR3 loop is CAGGASADTQYF. DNA for the CDR3: TGTGCCGGGGGGGCTAGCGCAGATACGCAGTATTTT. V usage is TRBV12-3 or TRBV12-4 and J usage is TRBJ2-3; D is perhaps TRBD2 (7 bases). This CDR3 region has 12 residues. Trimming left V 11 bases short and J 4 bases short, with 13 bases between.

This clone was found once. The chain employs TRBV6-2 or TRBV6-3 and TRBJ2-6; D gene ambiguous. The germline V and J ends were trimmed by 5 bases and 3 bases, with 14 bases remaining between them. From germline, CDR1 is MNHEY and CDR2 SVGEGT. The CDR3 runs to 16 residues. This CDR3 is CASSPNEAGGANVLTF. CDR3 bases: TGTGCCAGCAGTCCGAACGAGGCTGGTGGGGCCAACGTCCTGACTTTC.

The V call is TRBV3-1 (or the pseudogene TRBV3-2), the J call TRBJ1-2; TRBD1 agrees at 7 bases. Unmatched junction bases numbered 6, after V lost 2 bases and J lost 6 bases. The germline CDR1 and CDR2 sequences are LGHDT and YNNKEL (reference sequence). The CDR3 is made up of 14 amino acids. CDR3 sequence (DNA): TGTGCCAGCAGCCAATACCGACAGGGCCATGGCTACACCTTC. It codes for CASSQYRQGHGYTF.

The chain links TRBV5-1 to TRBJ2-1, with 8 nucleotides matching TRBD2. CDR3 length: 14 residues. The germline CDR1 and CDR2 sequences are SGHRS and YFSETQ. V lost 7 bases and J lost 4; bases outside the gene matches: 7. The DNA for the CDR3 is TGCGCCAGCGCCAGCGGGAGCGCTTACAATGAGCAGTTCTTC. This gives the protein CASASGSAYNEQFF.

V and J are TRBV15 and TRBJ1-3; 7 nucleotides align to TRBD1. The J segment lost 3 bases and the V segment lost 5 bases, leaving 7 bases of the junction unmatched. This CDR3 region has 15 residues. Per germline, CDR1 LNHNV and CDR2 YYDKDF (reference sequence). The CDR3 bases are TGTGCCACCAGCGCAAAGACAGGGTTTGGAAACACCATATATTTT. Translated: CATSAKTGFGNTIYF.